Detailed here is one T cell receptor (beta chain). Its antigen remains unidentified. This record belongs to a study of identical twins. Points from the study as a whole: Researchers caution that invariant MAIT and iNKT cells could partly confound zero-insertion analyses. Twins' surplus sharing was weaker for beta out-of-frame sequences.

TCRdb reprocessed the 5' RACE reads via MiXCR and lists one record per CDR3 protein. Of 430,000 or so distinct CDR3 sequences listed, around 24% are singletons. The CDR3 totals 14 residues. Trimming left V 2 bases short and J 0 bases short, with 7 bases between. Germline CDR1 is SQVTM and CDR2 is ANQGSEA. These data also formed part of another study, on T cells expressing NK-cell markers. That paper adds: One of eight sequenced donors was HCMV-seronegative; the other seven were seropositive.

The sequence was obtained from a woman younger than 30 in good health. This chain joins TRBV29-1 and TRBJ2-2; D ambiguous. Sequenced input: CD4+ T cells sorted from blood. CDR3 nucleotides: TGCAGCGTTGAACGGCAAACGAACACCGGGGAGCTGTTTTTT. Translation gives CSVERQTNTGELFF.